The entry below gives a single TCR beta chain sequence along with its context. The sample belongs to a study of high-grade serous ovarian cancer treatment subgroups. Trimming left V 6 bases short and J 9 bases short, with 18 bases between. CDR3 size: 14 residues. Germline V gene data show CDR1 as SGHTA and CDR2 as FQGNSA. Tumor tissue was taken before any definitive surgery or chemotherapy was given. Produced via immunoSEQ multiplex PCR; TCRdb's table is partial and in-frame only. Here the sample spans some 4,500 clones, 78% being singletons. Sample: tumor tissue. This clonotype was sampled from a human donor with high-grade serous ovarian cancer. The chain is built from TRBV7-2 and TRBJ2-1; D tentatively fits TRBD1 or TRBD2 (6 bases each). The CDR3 DNA reads TGTGCCAGCAGACCCCCATCGGGGGCGGGTGAGCAGTTCTTC. This codes for CASRPPSGAGEQFF.